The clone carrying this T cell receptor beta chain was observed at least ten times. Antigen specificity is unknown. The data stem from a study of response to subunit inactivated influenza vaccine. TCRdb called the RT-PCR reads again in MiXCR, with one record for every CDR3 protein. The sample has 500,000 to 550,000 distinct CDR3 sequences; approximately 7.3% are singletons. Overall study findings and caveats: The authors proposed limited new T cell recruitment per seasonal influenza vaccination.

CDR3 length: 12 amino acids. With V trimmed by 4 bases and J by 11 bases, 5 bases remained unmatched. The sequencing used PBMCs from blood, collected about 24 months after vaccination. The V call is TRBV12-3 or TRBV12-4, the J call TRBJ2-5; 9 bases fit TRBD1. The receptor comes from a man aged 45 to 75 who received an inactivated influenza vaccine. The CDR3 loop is CASSSTGGRQYF. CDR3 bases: TGTGCCAGCAGTTCTACAGGGGGCCGTCAGTACTTC.